This TCR beta chain was sequenced in a study of blood T cell repertoires in COVID-19. Libraries were prepared by immunoSEQ multiplex PCR; TCRdb keeps only in-frame clonotypes and omits some of them. The sample consists of 150,000 or so clones, around 87% of them appearing once. Germline V CDR1 and CDR2: ENHRY, SYGVKD. The CDR3 is 14 residues long. Trimming took 10 bases from V and 5 from J, leaving 18 bases between them. The Seattle patients joined while their infection was active and were tracked longitudinally afterward. This TCR was recovered from a young man with COVID-19, enrolled during active disease. The sequenced sample consisted of peripheral blood. The chain combines TRBV10-3 with TRBJ2-1; D might be TRBD2 (5 bases). CDR3 residues: CATAGARGHNEQFF. The CDR3 DNA reads as TGTGCCACCGCCGGCGCCAGAGGGCACAATGAGCAGTTCTTC.